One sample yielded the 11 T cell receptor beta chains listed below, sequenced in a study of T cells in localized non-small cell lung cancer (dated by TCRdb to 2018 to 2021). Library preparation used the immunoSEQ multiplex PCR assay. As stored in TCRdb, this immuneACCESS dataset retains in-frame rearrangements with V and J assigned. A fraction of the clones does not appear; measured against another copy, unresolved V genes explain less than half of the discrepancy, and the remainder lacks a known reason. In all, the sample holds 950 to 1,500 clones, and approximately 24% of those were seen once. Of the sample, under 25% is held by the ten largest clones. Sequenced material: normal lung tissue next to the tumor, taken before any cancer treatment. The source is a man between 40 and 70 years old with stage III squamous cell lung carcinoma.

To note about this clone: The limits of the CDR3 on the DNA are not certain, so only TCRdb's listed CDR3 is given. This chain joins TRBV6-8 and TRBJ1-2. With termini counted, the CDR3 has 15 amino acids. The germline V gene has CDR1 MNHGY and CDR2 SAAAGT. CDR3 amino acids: CASSYSFGPGYGYTF.

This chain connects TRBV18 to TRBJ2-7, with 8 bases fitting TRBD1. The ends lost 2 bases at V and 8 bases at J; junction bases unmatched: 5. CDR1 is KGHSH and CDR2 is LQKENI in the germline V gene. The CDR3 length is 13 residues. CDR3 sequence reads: CASSPTDRAKQYF. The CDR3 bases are TGTGCCAGCTCACCAACGGACAGGGCGAAGCAGTACTTC.

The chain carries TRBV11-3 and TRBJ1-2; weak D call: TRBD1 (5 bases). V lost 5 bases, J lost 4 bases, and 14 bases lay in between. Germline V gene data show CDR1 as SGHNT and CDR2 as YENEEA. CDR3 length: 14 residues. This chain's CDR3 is CASSPGRQFYGYTF. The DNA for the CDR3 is TGTGCCAGCAGCCCCGGGCGACAGTTCTATGGCTACACCTTC.

The CDR3 loop reads CASSGVRVDYGYTF. In DNA form, the CDR3 reads TGTGCCAGCAGTGGGGTCAGAGTTGACTATGGCTACACCTTC. The chain employs TRBV6-8 and TRBJ1-2; no clear D gene. The CDR3 has 14 amino acids. From germline, CDR1 is MNHGY and CDR2 SAAAGT. Trimming left V 5 bases short and J 3 bases short, with 13 bases between.

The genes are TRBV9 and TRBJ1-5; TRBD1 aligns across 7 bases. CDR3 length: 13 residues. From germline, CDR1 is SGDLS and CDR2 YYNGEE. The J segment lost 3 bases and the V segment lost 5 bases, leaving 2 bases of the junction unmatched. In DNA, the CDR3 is TGTGCCAGCAGGGGGACAGTCAATCAGCCCCAGCATTTT. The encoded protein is CASRGTVNQPQHF.

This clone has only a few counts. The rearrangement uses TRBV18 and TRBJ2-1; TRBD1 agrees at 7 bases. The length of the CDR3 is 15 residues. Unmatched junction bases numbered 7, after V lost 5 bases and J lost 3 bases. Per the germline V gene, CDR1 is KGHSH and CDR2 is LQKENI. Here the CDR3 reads CASSSNRGSYNEQFF. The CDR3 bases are TGTGCCAGCTCATCGAACAGGGGTAGCTACAATGAGCAGTTCTTC.

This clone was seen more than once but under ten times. DNA for the CDR3: TGTGCCAGCAAGTACAATCCGAACACTGAAGCTTTCTTT. Amino acids: CASKYNPNTEAFF. This chain connects TRBV7-1 to TRBJ1-1; no firm D call. TRBV7-1 counts as an open reading frame of uncertain function. There are 13 residues in the CDR3. The V gene lost 7 bases and the J gene lost 1 base, with 10 bases spanning the gap.

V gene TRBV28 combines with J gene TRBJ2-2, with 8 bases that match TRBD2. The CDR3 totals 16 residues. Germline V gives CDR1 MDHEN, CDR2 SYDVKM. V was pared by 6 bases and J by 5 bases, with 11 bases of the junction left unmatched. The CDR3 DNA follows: TGTGCCAGCAGCGCTTCTACACTAGCGGCAACCGGGGAGCTGTTTTTT. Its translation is CASSASTLAATGELFF. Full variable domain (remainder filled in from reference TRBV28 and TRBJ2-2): DVKVTQSSRYLVKRTGEKVFLECVQDMDHENMFWYRQDPGLGLRLIYFSYDVKMKEKGDIPEGYSVSREKKERFSLILESASTNQTSMYLCASSASTLAATGELFFGEGSRLTVL.

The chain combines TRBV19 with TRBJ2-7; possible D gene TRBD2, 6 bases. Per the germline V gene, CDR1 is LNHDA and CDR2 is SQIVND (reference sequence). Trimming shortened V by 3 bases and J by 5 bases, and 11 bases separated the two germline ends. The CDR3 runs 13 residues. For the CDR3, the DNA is TGTGCCAGTAGTATTACGGCGGGGAACGAGCAGTACGTC. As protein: CASSITAGNEQYV.

The CDR3 DNA reads TGTGCCAGCGGACTGGGGGGCGCCTTCGGGGAGCTGTTTTTT. Translation: CASGLGGAFGELFF. The rearrangement joins TRBV6-8 to TRBJ2-2, with D perhaps assigned TRBD1 or TRBD2 (6 bases each). From germline, CDR1 is MNHGY and CDR2 SAAAGT. The CDR3 covers 14 residues. The V end was cut by 8 bases, the J end by 7 bases, with 17 bases between.

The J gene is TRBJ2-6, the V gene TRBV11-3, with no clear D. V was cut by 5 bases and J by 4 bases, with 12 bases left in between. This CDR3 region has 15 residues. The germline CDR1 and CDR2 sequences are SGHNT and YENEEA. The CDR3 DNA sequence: TGTGCCAGCAGCCCCCGGATCTCGGGGGCCAACGTCCTGACTTTC. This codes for CASSPRISGANVLTF.